Following are 2 T cell receptor beta chains from one sample sequenced in a study of T-cell reconstitution after alpha-beta-depleted transplantation in children. Construction of the TCRbeta library involved unique molecular identifiers. TCRdb re-analysed the PCR reads in MiXCR, keeping a single row per CDR3 protein. The sample has hundreds of thousands of distinct CDR3 sequences, 11% seen once. The sample was peripheral blood, taken 180 days after TCRalphabeta/CD19-depleted stem cell transplant. Receptors originate from a male patient aged 2-10 years who had a stem cell transplant for chronic granulomatous disease, so the T cells may come from the graft donor.

This clonotype was found many times. The V and J genes are TRBV11-2 and TRBJ2-7, with 15 bases aligning to TRBD2. V lost 5 bases to trimming and J lost 3 bases; unmatched junction nucleotides: 11. Germline values: CDR1 SGHAT, CDR2 FQNNGV. The length of the CDR3 is 18 residues. This CDR3 is CASSLWTSGRAEIYEQYF. The CDR3 nucleotides are TGTGCCAGCAGCCTATGGACTAGCGGGAGGGCCGAAATCTACGAGCAGTACTTC. The whole variable domain, filled in from reference TRBV11-2 and TRBJ2-7, reads EAGVAQSPRYKIIEKRQSVAFWCNPISGHATLYWYQQILGQGPKLLIQFQNNGVVDDSQLPKDRFSAERLKGVDSTLKIQPAKLEDSAVYLCASSLWTSGRAEIYEQYFGPGTRLTVT.

This clonotype occurred many times. The rearrangement links TRBV29-1 to TRBJ1-1, with a possible D match to TRBD1 (6 bases). Germline lookup yields CDR1 SQVTM and CDR2 ANQGSEA. Trimming took off 1 base at V and 9 bases at J, with 15 bases between the two ends. The CDR3 contains 13 residues. As DNA, the CDR3 is TGCAGCGTTGAAGTCGGACGAGGGGGTAAAGCTTTCTTT. The encoded protein is CSVEVGRGGKAFF.